This record covers a single TCR beta chain. Its antigen is currently unknown. This may be a read error, as it is one base from a much larger clone. Three rounds of nested PCR, following a modified ARM-PCR protocol, produced the TCRbeta library. TCRdb independently ran MiXCR on the multiplex PCR reads; one entry per CDR3 protein. The profile covers 75,000 to 90,000 distinct CDR3 sequences, with around 82% appearing a single time and about a fifth taken by the ten largest. CDR1 is SEHNR, CDR2 FQNEAQ, per germline (reference sequence). V lost 5 bases, J lost 2 bases, and 16 bases lay in between. This CDR3 has 17 amino acids. These data are taken from a study of tumor and adjacent non-tumor tissue in lung cancer. The template was RNA from unsorted bulk tissue. The normal lung tissue was taken more than 3 cm from the tumor edge. Study-wide results and limits: TCR diversity was significantly greater in tumor than normal lung tissue.

The sequencing input was distant non-tumor lung tissue. The chain is built from TRBV7-9 and TRBJ2-6; D tentatively reads TRBD1 or TRBD2 (6 bases each). The receptor was derived from a woman aged 45-65 years with non-small cell lung cancer. CDR3 coding DNA: TGTGCCAGCAGCGAGACGAAAGGGGGGACTGGGGCCAACGTCCTGACTTTC. Translating gives CASSETKGGTGANVLTF.